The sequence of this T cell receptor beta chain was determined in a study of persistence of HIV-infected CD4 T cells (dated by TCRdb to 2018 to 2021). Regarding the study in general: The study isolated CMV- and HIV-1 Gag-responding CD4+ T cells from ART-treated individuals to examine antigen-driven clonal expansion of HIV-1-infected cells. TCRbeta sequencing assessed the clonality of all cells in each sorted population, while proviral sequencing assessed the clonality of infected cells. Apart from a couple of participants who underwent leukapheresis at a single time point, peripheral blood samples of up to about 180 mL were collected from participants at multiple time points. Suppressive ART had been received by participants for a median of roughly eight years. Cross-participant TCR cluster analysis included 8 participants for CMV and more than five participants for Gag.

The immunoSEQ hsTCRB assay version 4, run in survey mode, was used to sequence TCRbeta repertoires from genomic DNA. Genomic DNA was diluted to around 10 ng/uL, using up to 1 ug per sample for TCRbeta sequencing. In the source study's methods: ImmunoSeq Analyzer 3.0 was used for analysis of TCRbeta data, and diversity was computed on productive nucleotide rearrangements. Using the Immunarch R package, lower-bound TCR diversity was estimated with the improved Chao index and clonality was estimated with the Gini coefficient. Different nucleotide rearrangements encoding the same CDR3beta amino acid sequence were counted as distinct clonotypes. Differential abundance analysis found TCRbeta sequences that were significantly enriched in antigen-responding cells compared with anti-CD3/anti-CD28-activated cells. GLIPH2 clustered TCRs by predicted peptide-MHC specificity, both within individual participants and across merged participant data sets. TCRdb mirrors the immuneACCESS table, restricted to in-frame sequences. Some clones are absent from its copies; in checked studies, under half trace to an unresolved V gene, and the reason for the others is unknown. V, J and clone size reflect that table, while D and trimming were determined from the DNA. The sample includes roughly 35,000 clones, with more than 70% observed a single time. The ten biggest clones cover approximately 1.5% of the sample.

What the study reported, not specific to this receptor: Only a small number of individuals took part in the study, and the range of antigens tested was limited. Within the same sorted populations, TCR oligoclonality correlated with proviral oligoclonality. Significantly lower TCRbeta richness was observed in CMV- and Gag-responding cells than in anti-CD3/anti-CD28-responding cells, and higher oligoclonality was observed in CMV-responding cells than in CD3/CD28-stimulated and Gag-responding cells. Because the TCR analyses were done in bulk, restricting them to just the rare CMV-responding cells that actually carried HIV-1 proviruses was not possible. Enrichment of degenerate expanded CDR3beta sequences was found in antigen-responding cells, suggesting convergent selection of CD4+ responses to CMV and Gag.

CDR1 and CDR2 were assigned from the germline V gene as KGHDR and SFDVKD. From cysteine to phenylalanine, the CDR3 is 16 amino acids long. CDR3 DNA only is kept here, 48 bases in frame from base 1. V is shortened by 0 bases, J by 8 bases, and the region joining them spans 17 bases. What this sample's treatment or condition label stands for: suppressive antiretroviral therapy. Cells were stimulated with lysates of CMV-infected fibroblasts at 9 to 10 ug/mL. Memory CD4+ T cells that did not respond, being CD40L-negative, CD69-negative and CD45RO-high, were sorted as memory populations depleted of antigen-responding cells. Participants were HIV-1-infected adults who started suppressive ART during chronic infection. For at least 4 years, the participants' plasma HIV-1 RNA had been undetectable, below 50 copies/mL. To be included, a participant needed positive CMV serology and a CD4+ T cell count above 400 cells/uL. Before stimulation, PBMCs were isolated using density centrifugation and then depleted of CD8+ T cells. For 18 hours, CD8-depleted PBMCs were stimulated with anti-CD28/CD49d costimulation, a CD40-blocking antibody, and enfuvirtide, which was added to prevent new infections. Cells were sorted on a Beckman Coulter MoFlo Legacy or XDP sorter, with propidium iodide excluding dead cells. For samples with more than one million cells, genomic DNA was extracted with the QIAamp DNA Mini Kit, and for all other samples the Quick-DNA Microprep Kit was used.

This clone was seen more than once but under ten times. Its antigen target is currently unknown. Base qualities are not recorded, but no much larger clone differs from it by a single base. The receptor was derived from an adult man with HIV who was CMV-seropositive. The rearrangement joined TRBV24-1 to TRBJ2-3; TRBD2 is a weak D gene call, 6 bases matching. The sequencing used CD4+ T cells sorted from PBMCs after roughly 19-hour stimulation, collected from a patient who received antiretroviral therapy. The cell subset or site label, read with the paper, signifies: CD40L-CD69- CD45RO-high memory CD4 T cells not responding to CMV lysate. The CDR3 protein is CATSDLRSGRGSTQYF. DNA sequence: TGTGCCACCAGTGATTTGCGCTCTGGGCGGGGTTCTACGCAGTATTTT.